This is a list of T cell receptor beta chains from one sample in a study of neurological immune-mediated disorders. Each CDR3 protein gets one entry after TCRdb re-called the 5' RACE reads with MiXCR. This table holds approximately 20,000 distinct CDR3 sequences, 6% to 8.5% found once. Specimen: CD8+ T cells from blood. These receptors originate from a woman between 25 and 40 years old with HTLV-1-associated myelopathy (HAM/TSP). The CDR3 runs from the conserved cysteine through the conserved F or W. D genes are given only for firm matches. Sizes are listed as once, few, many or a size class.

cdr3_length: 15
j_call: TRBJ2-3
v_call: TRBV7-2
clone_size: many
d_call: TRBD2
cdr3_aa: CASSSGTRSSDTQYF
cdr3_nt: TGTGCCAGCAGCTCCGGGACTAGGAGCTCGGATACGCAGTATTTT

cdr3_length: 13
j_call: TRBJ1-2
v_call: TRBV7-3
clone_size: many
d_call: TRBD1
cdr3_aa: CASSWDRGGGYTF
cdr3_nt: TGTGCCAGCAGCTGGGACAGGGGGGGTGGCTACACCTTC

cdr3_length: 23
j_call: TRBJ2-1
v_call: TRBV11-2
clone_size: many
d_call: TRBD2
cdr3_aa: CASSLLYTAAPIKGLAGNNEQFF
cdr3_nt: TGTGCCAGCAGCTTATTATACACCGCCGCCCCTATTAAGGGACTAGCGGGGAACAATGAGCAGTTCTTC

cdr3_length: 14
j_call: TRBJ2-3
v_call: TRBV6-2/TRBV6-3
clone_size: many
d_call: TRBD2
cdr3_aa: CASTGRTLTDTQYF
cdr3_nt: TGTGCCAGCACCGGGAGGACACTCACAGATACGCAGTATTTT

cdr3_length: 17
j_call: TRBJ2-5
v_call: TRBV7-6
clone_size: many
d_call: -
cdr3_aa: CASSLAAPGREVETQYF
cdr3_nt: TGTGCCAGCAGCTTAGCGGCCCCGGGACGGGAAGTGGAGACCCAGTACTTC

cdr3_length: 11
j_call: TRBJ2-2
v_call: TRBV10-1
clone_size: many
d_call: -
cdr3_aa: CASAHTGELFF
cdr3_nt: TGCGCCAGCGCTCACACCGGGGAGCTGTTTTTT

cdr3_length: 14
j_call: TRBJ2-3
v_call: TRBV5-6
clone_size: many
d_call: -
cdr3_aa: CASSLNRNTDTQYF
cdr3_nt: TGTGCCAGCAGCTTGAACAGGAACACAGATACGCAGTATTTT

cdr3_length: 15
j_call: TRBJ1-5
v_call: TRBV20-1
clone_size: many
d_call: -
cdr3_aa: CSALKARISNQPQHF
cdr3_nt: TGCAGTGCTCTGAAGGCACGGATATCTAATCAGCCCCAGCATTTT

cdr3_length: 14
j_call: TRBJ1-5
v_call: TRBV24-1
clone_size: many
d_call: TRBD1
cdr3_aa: CATSGQGGFQPQHF
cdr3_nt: TGTGCCACCAGTGGTCAGGGGGGATTTCAGCCCCAGCATTTT

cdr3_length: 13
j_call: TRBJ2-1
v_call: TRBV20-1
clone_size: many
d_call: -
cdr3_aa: CSAGIGYGNEQFF
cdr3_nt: TGCAGTGCTGGGATAGGGTATGGGAATGAGCAGTTCTTC

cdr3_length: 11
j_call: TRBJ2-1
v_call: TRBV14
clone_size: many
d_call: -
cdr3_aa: CASSQSWEQFF
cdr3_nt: TGTGCCAGCAGCCAATCGTGGGAGCAGTTCTTC

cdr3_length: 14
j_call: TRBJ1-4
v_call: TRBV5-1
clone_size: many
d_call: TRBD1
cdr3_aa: CASSFSGQNEKLFF
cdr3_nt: TGCGCCAGCAGCTTTTCGGGACAGAATGAAAAACTGTTTTTT

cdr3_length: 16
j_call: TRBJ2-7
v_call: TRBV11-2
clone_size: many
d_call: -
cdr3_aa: CASSSSWGSQSYEQYF
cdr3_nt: TGTGCCAGCAGCTCCTCGTGGGGCAGTCAGTCCTACGAGCAGTACTTC

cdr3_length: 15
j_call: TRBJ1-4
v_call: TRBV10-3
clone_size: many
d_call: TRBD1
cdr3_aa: CAISDNRDRNEKLFF
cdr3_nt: TGTGCCATCAGTGACAACCGGGACAGAAATGAAAAACTGTTTTTT

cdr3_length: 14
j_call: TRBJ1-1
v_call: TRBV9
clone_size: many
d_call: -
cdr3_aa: CASSEPQGRPEAFF
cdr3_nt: TGTGCCAGCAGCGAGCCACAAGGGAGACCGGAAGCTTTCTTT

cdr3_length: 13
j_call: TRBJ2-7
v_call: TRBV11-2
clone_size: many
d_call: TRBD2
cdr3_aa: CASSSTSYYEQYF
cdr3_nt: TGTGCCAGCAGCTCGACTAGCTACTACGAGCAGTACTTC

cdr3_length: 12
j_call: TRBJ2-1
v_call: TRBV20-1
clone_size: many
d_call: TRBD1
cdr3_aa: CSDNSTGRVQFF
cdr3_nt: TGCAGTGACAACTCGACAGGGCGCGTGCAGTTCTTC